The clone carrying this T cell receptor beta chain was counted between two and nine times. Its antigen is unidentified. This CDR3 comprises 13 residues. The germline gives CDR1 KGHDR, CDR2 SFDVKD. V dropped 2 bases and J dropped 3 bases, with 6 bases sitting between them. These data originate in a study of early T cells in non-severe SARS-CoV-2 infection. About the research overall: The sequenced material was bulk RNA from unsorted whole blood, and its chains were unpaired.

Individual cDNA molecules were tagged with unique molecular identifiers. TCRdb re-derived calls from the 5' RACE reads in MiXCR, one entry per CDR3 protein. The repertoire holds 80,000 to 100,000 distinct CDR3 sequences, with approximately 11% as singletons. Study outcomes and limitations: Sequences matched to VDJdb favored anti-spike CD8 responses, while private and CD4 specificities were missed.

J is TRBJ1-1 and V is TRBV24-1; no clear D. The TCR comes from an adult who was a healthcare worker with PCR-confirmed SARS-CoV-2 infection or an uninfected control (not recorded which). The starting material was whole blood, obtained at baseline. The CDR3 spells CATSDWRYTEAFF. CDR3 bases: TGTGCCACCAGTGATTGGCGGTACACTGAAGCTTTCTTT.